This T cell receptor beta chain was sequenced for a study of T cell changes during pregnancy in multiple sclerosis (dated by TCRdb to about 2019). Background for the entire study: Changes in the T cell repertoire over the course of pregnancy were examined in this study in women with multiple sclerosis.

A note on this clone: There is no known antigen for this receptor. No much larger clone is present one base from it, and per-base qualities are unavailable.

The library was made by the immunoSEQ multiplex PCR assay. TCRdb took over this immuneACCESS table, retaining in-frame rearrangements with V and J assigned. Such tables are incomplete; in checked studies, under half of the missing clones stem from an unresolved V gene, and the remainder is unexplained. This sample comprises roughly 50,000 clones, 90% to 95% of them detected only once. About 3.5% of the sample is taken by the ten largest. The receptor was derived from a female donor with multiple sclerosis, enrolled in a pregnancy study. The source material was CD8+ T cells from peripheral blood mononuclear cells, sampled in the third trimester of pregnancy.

The CDR3 in this case is CASSPRVRGPDTQYF. The bases are TGCGCCAGCAGCCCGCGGGTCCGAGGCCCAGATACGCAGTATTTT. Recombination connected TRBV4-1 to TRBJ2-3, with TRBD2 perhaps the D gene, on 5 matching bases. From the cysteine through the phenylalanine, the CDR3 covers 15 amino acids. The read is trimmed to its CDR3 DNA, 45 bases read in frame from base 1. In the germline V gene, CDR1 corresponds to MGHRA and CDR2 to YSYEKL. Cut back by 4 bases and 4 bases, the V and J ends lie 15 bases apart.